These 30 T cell receptor beta chains came from one sample sequenced in a study of blood T cell repertoires in COVID-19. The assay was immunoSEQ multiplex PCR, and TCRdb's table has in-frame clones only and misses some. The sample includes some 140,000 clones, around 84% of them seen just once. The sequenced sample was peripheral blood. The receptor set was obtained from a man older than 75 with acute or convalescent COVID-19.

The chain has TRBV2 and TRBJ2-3, with a possible D match to TRBD2 (6 bases). V lost 6 bases to trimming and J lost 1 base, with 23 bases between them. CDR1 and CDR2 (germline): SNHLY, FYNNEI. The CDR3 runs to 18 residues. The CDR3 nucleotides are TGTGCCAGCAGGGGGATCAACCGACTAGGGTGGGGCACAGATACGCAGTATTTT. This encodes CASRGINRLGWGTDTQYF.

This clone has only one observation. CDR3 loop: CASSDGQGAYSPLHF. Written as DNA, the CDR3 is TGTGCCAGCAGTGATGGGCAGGGGGCTTATTCACCCCTCCACTTT. The chain recombines TRBV6-1 with TRBJ1-6, with 8 bases matching TRBD1. V shed 3 bases, J shed 8 bases, and the junction held 6 bases outside the gene matches. In germline, CDR1 is MNHNS, CDR2 SASEGT. The CDR3 is 15 residues long.

This clone showed up many times. The chain links TRBV7-3 to TRBJ2-1; D is uncertain. The germline CDR1 and CDR2 sequences are SGHTA and FQGTGA. Trimming took off 2 bases at V and 6 bases at J, with 11 bases between the two ends. The CDR3 contains 14 residues. The DNA of the CDR3 is TGTGCCAGCAGCTTAGTGGCACAGAGCAATGAGCAGTTCTTC. Its translation: CASSLVAQSNEQFF.

The chain uses TRBV3-1 (or the pseudogene TRBV3-2) and TRBJ2-7, with D perhaps matching TRBD1 (5 bases). The germline V gene encodes CDR1 LGHDT and CDR2 YNNKEL (reference sequence). The length of the CDR3 is 15 residues. Trimming pared 1 base from V and 6 bases from J, leaving 16 bases between. CDR3 protein: CASSQGGSERGEQYV. The CDR3 DNA reads TGTGCCAGCAGCCAAGGTGGGTCCGAAAGGGGCGAGCAGTACGTC.

CDR3 nucleotide sequence: TGTGCCAGTAGTATCTCATCAGGACCAGGGTTATGGGAGCAGTTCTTC. This gives the protein CASSISSGPGLWEQFF. The chain couples TRBV19 to TRBJ2-1; possibly TRBD1 for D (5 bases). This CDR3 region has 16 residues. The germline CDR1 and CDR2 sequences are LNHDA and SQIVND (reference sequence). Trimming removed 3 bases from V and 10 bases from J, with 22 bases in between.

The V gene is TRBV7-8, the J gene TRBJ2-5, with 9 bases lining up with TRBD1. With 5 bases clipped from V and 3 bases from J, the junction kept 4 bases outside the gene matches. Germline V gene data show CDR1 as SGHVS and CDR2 as FQNEAQ. There are 14 residues in the CDR3. The chain's CDR3 is CASSEWTGEETQYF. The CDR3 DNA is TGTGCCAGCAGCGAGTGGACAGGGGAAGAGACCCAGTACTTC.

CDR3 protein: CASSLALRGGQPQHF. CDR3 coding DNA: TGTGCCAGCAGCTTAGCGTTGAGGGGGGGACAGCCCCAGCATTTT. This rearrangement joins TRBV7-8 to TRBJ1-5; D possibly corresponds to TRBD1 (6 bases). V lost 0 bases, J lost 7 bases, and 13 bases lay in between. Germline CDR1 SGHVS, CDR2 FQNEAQ. The CDR3 extends over 15 amino acids.

The genes are TRBV9 and TRBJ2-3; TRBD2 matches 8 bases. CDR3 length: 16 amino acids. Germline V lookup: CDR1 SGDLS, CDR2 YYNGEE. V lost 3 bases and J lost 4; bases outside the gene matches: 10. The CDR3 nucleotides read TGTGCCAGCAGCGCCGTCCAGACGGGGGGGGCAGATACGCAGTATTTT. It codes for CASSAVQTGGADTQYF.

This clone was found a few times. This chain uses TRBV28 with TRBJ1-5; D call uncertain. The ends were cut back, 2 bases at V and 7 bases at J, with 18 bases in the middle. CDR1 and CDR2 (germline): MDHEN, SYDVKM. The CDR3 spans 16 residues. This chain's CDR3 is CASSLTSPPGRQPQHF. CDR3 DNA: TGTGCCAGCAGTTTAACGTCCCCGCCGGGGAGACAGCCCCAGCATTTT.

The V gene is TRBV28, the J gene TRBJ1-4; 8 nucleotides agree with TRBD1. Germline CDR1 reads MDHEN; CDR2 reads SYDVKM. This CDR3 region has 12 residues. With V trimmed by 8 bases and J by 7 bases, 3 bases remained unmatched. In nucleotides, the CDR3 is TGTGCCAGCGGCACAGGGGGTGAAAAACTGTTTTTT. Its protein is CASGTGGEKLFF.

This clone was detected only once. The chain recombines TRBV2 with TRBJ2-3; the D gene is possibly TRBD2 (6 bases). The CDR3 totals 14 residues. Germline lookup yields CDR1 SNHLY and CDR2 FYNNEI. V dropped 8 bases and J dropped 2 bases, with 14 bases sitting between them. CDR3 sequence (DNA): TGTGCCAGCCTCCGCGGGGCACACACAGATACGCAGTATTTT. Translation gives CASLRGAHTDTQYF.

This clone was seen ten or more times. This chain joins TRBV7-9 and TRBJ1-6; TRBD1 matches at 8 bases. CDR1 and CDR2 from the germline V gene are SEHNR and FQNEAQ (reference sequence). There are 15 residues in the CDR3. V dropped 5 bases and J dropped 10; count of bases not matched to a gene: 10. The CDR3 loop is CASSPPSGTGSPLHF. The CDR3 DNA reads TGTGCCAGCAGCCCGCCCTCCGGGACAGGCTCACCCCTCCACTTT.

This clone was counted only a few times. This chain connects TRBV6-5 to TRBJ2-3, with D perhaps TRBD2 (6 bases). The germline V and J ends were trimmed by 2 bases and 2 bases, with 8 bases remaining between them. Germline assignment: CDR1 MNHEY and CDR2 SVGAGI. The CDR3 is 14 residues long. CDR3 sequence reads: CASSYGGNTDTQYF. Here the CDR3 DNA reads TGTGCCAGCAGTTACGGGGGGAACACAGATACGCAGTATTTT.

The genes are TRBV19 and TRBJ2-3; tentatively, D is TRBD1 (6 bases). V shed 5 bases and J shed 11 bases, with 20 bases lying between them. Germline values: CDR1 LNHDA, CDR2 SQIVND (reference sequence). The CDR3 runs 14 residues. In nucleotides, the CDR3 is TGTGCCAGTAGTGGCAACACAGGGTCGGTTGGGCAGTATTTT. Translation: CASSGNTGSVGQYF.

V and J are TRBV5-1 and TRBJ1-2; D might be TRBD1 (6 bases). Per the germline V gene, CDR1 is SGHRS and CDR2 is YFSETQ. Trimming pared 4 bases from V and 8 bases from J, leaving 18 bases between. CDR3 length equals 14 residues. The CDR3 reads CASSTGTWTDGYTF. The CDR3 DNA is TGCGCCAGCAGCACCGGGACATGGACGGACGGCTACACCTTC.

The rearrangement joins TRBV10-3 to TRBJ2-7; 9 positions match TRBD1. This CDR3 has 12 residues. Trimming removed 6 bases from V and 7 bases from J; junction bases left unmatched: 4. The germline V gene encodes CDR1 ENHRY and CDR2 SYGVKD. The CDR3 DNA reads as TGTGCCATCAGCCCGACAGGGGGTGAGCAGTACGTC. This sequence encodes CAISPTGGEQYV.

The chain recombines TRBV28 with TRBJ2-6; D may be TRBD1 (6 bases). V was pared by 10 bases and J by 2 bases, with 21 bases between. CDR1 MDHEN and CDR2 SYDVKM come from the germline V gene. The CDR3 spans 17 residues. CDR3 bases: TGTGCCACCAGAGGCCGCAACCGGGACACTGGGGCCAACGTCCTGACTTTC. Its protein product is CATRGRNRDTGANVLTF.

A few counts support this clone. This chain connects TRBV29-1 to TRBJ2-3, with no clear D. The germline CDR1 and CDR2 sequences are SQVTM and ANQGSEA. The V and J ends lost 5 bases and 0 bases respectively, with 15 bases between them. CDR3 length: 15 residues. The CDR3 DNA is TGCAGCGTTACCGCACCAGGAACTAGCACAGATACGCAGTATTTT. Translation: CSVTAPGTSTDTQYF.

The chain couples TRBV11-2 to TRBJ1-1, with 8 bases lining up with TRBD1. Trimming cost V 5 bases and J 0 bases; bases outside gene matches: 11. CDR3 length: 17 amino acids. From germline, CDR1 is SGHAT and CDR2 FQNNGV. CDR3 DNA sequence: TGTGCCAGCAGCCGACGAAACAGGGGGAACTTGAACACTGAAGCTTTCTTT. Protein: CASSRRNRGNLNTEAFF.

This clone is medium-sized in the sample. The chain is built from TRBV3-1 (or the pseudogene TRBV3-2) and TRBJ2-7, with D maybe TRBD1 (6 bases). This CDR3 contains 14 residues. With 3 bases removed from V and 2 bases from J, the gap between germline ends came to 11 bases. Germline CDR1 and CDR2: LGHDT and YNNKEL (reference sequence). CDR3 nucleotide sequence: TGTGCCAGCAGCCAGGGGACACGGACCTACGAGCAGTACGTC. Encoded protein: CASSQGTRTYEQYV.

The chain recombines TRBV27 with TRBJ1-2; tentative D call: TRBD1 (6 bases). This CDR3 is built from 13 residues. Trimming took 3 bases from V and 4 from J, leaving 9 bases between them. CDR1 is MNHEY and CDR2 is SMNVEV in the germline V gene (reference sequence). DNA of the CDR3: TGTGCCAGCAGTTTTTCCAGGGGCTATGGCTACACCTTC. Its translation is CASSFSRGYGYTF.

This clone was seen many times. V usage is TRBV2 and J usage is TRBJ1-5, with TRBD1 as a possible D gene (6 bases). The V gene lost 1 base and the J gene lost 11 bases, with 15 bases spanning the gap. Germline V lookup: CDR1 SNHLY, CDR2 FYNNEI. The CDR3 is 14 amino acids. CDR3 loop: CASSEVQGDPAQHF. The CDR3 bases are TGTGCCAGCAGTGAAGTACAGGGCGATCCGGCCCAGCATTTT.

This clone was counted a single time. The chain joins TRBV11-2 to TRBJ2-1; 9 positions agree with TRBD2. The germline V gene has CDR1 SGHAT and CDR2 FQNNGV. The CDR3 loop spans 16 amino acids. V shed 0 bases and J 9 bases; nucleotides not matched to a gene: 9. The chain's CDR3 is CASSLDAGRGGGEQFF. In DNA, the CDR3 is TGTGCCAGCAGCTTAGATGCAGGGCGGGGGGGCGGTGAGCAGTTCTTC.

This chain connects TRBV11-3 to TRBJ2-1, with 9 bases identical to TRBD2. From germline, CDR1 is SGHNT and CDR2 YENEEA. The CDR3 loop spans 19 amino acids. The ends lost 5 bases at V and 0 bases at J; junction bases unmatched: 14. CDR3 DNA: TGTGCCAGCAGCCTGACGGGACCAGCGGGGGGTTACTCCTACAATGAGCAGTTCTTC. Translation: CASSLTGPAGGYSYNEQFF.

The chain employs TRBV3-1 (or the pseudogene TRBV3-2) and TRBJ1-6; 7 nucleotides agree with TRBD1. Germline CDR1 reads LGHDT; CDR2 reads YNNKEL (reference sequence). V was clipped by 4 bases and J by 9 bases; unmatched bases: 9. The CDR3 covers 15 residues. The CDR3 sequence: CASSPTRQGGSPLHF. CDR3 coding DNA: TGTGCCAGCAGCCCCACCCGGCAGGGGGGTTCACCCCTCCACTTT.

The rearrangement links TRBV5-4 to TRBJ1-2; TRBD1 matches 8 bases. The CDR3 is made up of 14 amino acids. After removal of 0 bases from V and 6 bases from J, the junction contained 4 bases not matched to a gene. Germline CDR1 SGHNT, CDR2 YYREEE (reference sequence). CDR3 loop: CASSLEGRGHGYTF. The DNA of the CDR3 is TGTGCCAGCAGCTTGGAAGGCAGGGGGCATGGCTACACCTTC.

V usage is TRBV14 and J usage is TRBJ1-2; TRBD1 agrees at 10 bases. The germline gives CDR1 SGHDN, CDR2 FVKESK. This CDR3 comprises 16 residues. The J segment lost 1 base and the V segment lost 3 bases, leaving 5 bases of the junction unmatched. The CDR3 sequence is CASSQTGGFLNYGYTF. The CDR3 coding sequence is TGTGCCAGCAGCCAGACAGGGGGCTTCCTTAACTATGGCTACACCTTC.

This chain joins TRBV4-1 and TRBJ1-4, with D perhaps TRBD1 (6 bases). CDR1 and CDR2 (germline): MGHRA, YSYEKL. This CDR3 region has 15 residues. Trimming took 0 bases from V and 5 from J, leaving 10 bases between them. CDR3 bases: TGCGCCAGCAGCCAAGATACAGGGCCGAATGAAAAACTGTTTTTT. Residues: CASSQDTGPNEKLFF.

Regarding this clone: Other DNA sequences in this specimen translate into the identical CDR3. The chain employs TRBV5-6 and TRBJ1-1, with TRBD1 matching 8 bases. Trimming removed 1 base from V and 4 bases from J; junction bases left unmatched: 0. This CDR3 contains 13 residues. Germline CDR1 is SGHDT and CDR2 is YYEEEE. CDR3 sequence: CASSLTGGTEAFF. The CDR3 DNA reads TGTGCCAGCAGCTTGACAGGGGGCACTGAAGCTTTCTTT.

Turning to this clone: The junction departs from germline at one end; a sequencing error may be responsible. The chain couples TRBV12-3 or TRBV12-4 to TRBJ2-7; 11 bases fit TRBD1. The length of the CDR3 is 11 residues. In DNA, the CDR3 is TGTGCCAGCAGTTTGGGGACAGGGGGAGTCTTC. Translation: CASSLGTGGVF.